The 30 T cell receptor beta chains below all came from one sample that was sequenced in a study of OX40 agonist ivuxolimab in advanced cancers. Sequencing was performed with immunoSEQ multiplex PCR; in TCRdb, only in-frame clones are kept and a portion is missing. This sample carries roughly 52,000 clones, 84% of them seen once, and the ten largest clones take approximately 1.2%. The input for sequencing was CD4+ or CD8+ T cells sorted from blood, taken in a trial of the OX40 agonist ivuxolimab. These receptors were collected from an adult with an advanced solid tumor such as melanoma, head and neck, liver or kidney cancer.

The V and J genes are TRBV5-1 and TRBJ2-7; D is possibly TRBD1 (6 bases). Germline loops: CDR1 SGHRS, CDR2 YFSETQ. The CDR3 covers 13 residues. V lost 4 bases and J lost 2, with 10 bases in between. CDR3 protein: CASSRTGPYEQYF. The CDR3 DNA sequence: TGCGCCAGCAGCCGTACAGGGCCCTACGAGCAGTACTTC.

This clone showed up just a few times. V gene TRBV18 combines with J gene TRBJ1-2, with a weak D call TRBD1 (5 bases). Germline-derived CDR1 and CDR2 are KGHSH and LQKENI. The CDR3 consists of 14 residues. The germline V and J ends were trimmed by 2 bases and 8 bases, with 15 bases remaining between them. This CDR3 is CASSPGGSPEGYTF. The CDR3 DNA sequence: TGTGCCAGCTCACCAGGGGGGAGTCCAGAAGGCTACACCTTC.

V gene TRBV11-3 combines with J gene TRBJ2-1, with 7 bases fitting TRBD1. The CDR3 has 16 amino acids. V was pared by 5 bases and J by 5 bases, with 12 bases of the junction left unmatched. From germline, CDR1 is SGHNT and CDR2 YENEEA. The CDR3 DNA follows: TGTGCCAGCAGCCCATCAACAGGGGAAATCAACAATGAGCAGTTCTTC. Residues: CASSPSTGEINNEQFF.

This chain uses TRBV6-5 with TRBJ2-3; D ambiguous. There are 12 residues in the CDR3. Trimming shortened V by 6 bases and J by 0 bases, and 4 bases separated the two germline ends. CDR1 is MNHEY and CDR2 is SVGAGI in the germline V gene. The CDR3 sequence is CASSSSTDTQYF. The CDR3 nucleotides are TGTGCCAGCAGCTCCAGCACAGATACGCAGTATTTT.

The rearrangement uses TRBV7-2 and TRBJ2-2; D is unclear. The ends were cut back, 1 base at V and 3 bases at J, with 0 bases in the middle. This CDR3 has 12 residues. Germline V gene lookup returns CDR1 SGHTA and CDR2 FQGNSA. The CDR3 DNA reads as TGTGCCAGCAGCTTAGACACCGGGGAGCTGTTTTTT. It specifies CASSLDTGELFF.

The gene calls are TRBV4-1 and TRBJ2-7; D is ambiguous. Germline V gene lookup returns CDR1 MGHRA and CDR2 YSYEKL. This CDR3 has 14 residues. The V end lost 1 base, the J end lost 5 bases, and 12 bases lay between the germline ends. The CDR3 spells CASSQGTAFDEQYF. The CDR3 nucleotides read TGCGCCAGCAGCCAAGGGACGGCCTTTGACGAGCAGTACTTC.

V usage is TRBV2 and J usage is TRBJ1-1, with D possibly TRBD1 on 5 matching bases. The V end lost 6 bases, the J end lost 7 bases, and 18 bases lay between the germline ends. The V gene's germline CDR1 is SNHLY and CDR2 FYNNEI. The CDR3 contains 14 residues. The CDR3 region has the DNA TGTGCCAGCAGGGCGCAGGGCCCCACGGGTGAAGCTTTCTTT. Translating gives CASRAQGPTGEAFF.

The chain joins TRBV5-6 to TRBJ2-7, with D hard to call. Trimming removed 6 bases from V and 0 bases from J, with 19 bases in between. CDR1 and CDR2 (germline): SGHDT, YYEEEE. The CDR3 contains 16 residues. The CDR3 is CASTHLGTGLSYEQYF. The CDR3 region has the DNA TGTGCCAGCACCCACCTGGGCACCGGGCTCTCCTACGAGCAGTACTTC.

The genes are TRBV2 and TRBJ2-2, with TRBD2 matching over 11 bases. V was clipped by 0 bases and J by 6 bases; unmatched bases: 18. Germline loops: CDR1 SNHLY, CDR2 FYNNEI. CDR3 length: 21 amino acids. CDR3 coding DNA: TGTGCCAGCAGTGAAGCGCGGATCCAGGGACTAGCGGTTCAGGGTGCCGGGGAGCTGTTTTTT. Its translation: CASSEARIQGLAVQGAGELFF.

This chain links TRBV2 with TRBJ1-5; the D is unclear. Trimming removed 4 bases at V and 6 bases at J, with 10 bases between. The CDR3 is 13 amino acids. Germline CDR1 and CDR2: SNHLY and FYNNEI. CDR3 sequence (DNA): TGTGCCAGCAGTGTCGGGCCGGGTCAGCCCCAGCATTTT. It encodes CASSVGPGQPQHF.

The CDR3 DNA follows: TGTGCCAGCAGCAGACAGGGGGCGCGCACCGGGGAGCTGTTTTTT. Residues: CASSRQGARTGELFF. The chain has TRBV2 and TRBJ2-2, with TRBD1 matching 10 bases. Germline CDR1 is SNHLY and CDR2 is FYNNEI. The CDR3 loop spans 15 amino acids. Trimming at V came to 6 bases and at J to 4 bases, leaving 5 bases not matched to a gene.

The chain recombines TRBV28 with TRBJ2-7, with TRBD1 identical over 7 bases. The CDR3 extends over 15 amino acids. Germline V gene lookup returns CDR1 MDHEN and CDR2 SYDVKM. The trim removed 5 bases at V and 3 bases at J, leaving 10 bases unmatched. CDR3 DNA: TGTGCCAGCAGTCCAACAGGGGATCTCGTCTACGAGCAGTACTTC. This encodes CASSPTGDLVYEQYF. Combining the CDR3 with reference TRBV28 and TRBJ2-7 gives the whole variable domain DVKVTQSSRYLVKRTGEKVFLECVQDMDHENMFWYRQDPGLGLRLIYFSYDVKMKEKGDIPEGYSVSREKKERFSLILESASTNQTSMYLCASSPTGDLVYEQYFGPGTRLTVT.

The rearrangement uses TRBV5-1 and TRBJ2-3; D is ambiguous. The germline V gene encodes CDR1 SGHRS and CDR2 YFSETQ. V was pared by 4 bases and J by 2 bases, with 11 bases between. The CDR3 length is 14 residues. CDR3 DNA: TGCGCCAGCAGCCCCGAAGGATCCACAGATACGCAGTATTTT. It is translated as CASSPEGSTDTQYF. Full variable domain (missing parts from reference TRBV5-1 and TRBJ2-3): KAGVTQTPRYLIKTRGQQVTLSCSPISGHRSVSWYQQTPGQGLQFLFEYFSETQRNKGNFPGRFSGRQFSNSRSEMNVSTLELGDSALYLCASSPEGSTDTQYFGPGTRLTVL.

The chain links TRBV18 to TRBJ1-1; D not certain. The ends were cut back, 2 bases at V and 0 bases at J, with 4 bases in the middle. Germline V gene lookup returns CDR1 KGHSH and CDR2 LQKENI. The CDR3 length is 13 residues. CDR3 DNA sequence: TGTGCCAGCTCACCAAATATGAACACTGAAGCTTTCTTT. Protein sequence: CASSPNMNTEAFF.

This chain connects TRBV15 to TRBJ1-2, with 10 bases fitting TRBD1. V lost 1 base, J lost 4 bases, and 15 bases stayed unmatched. CDR1 and CDR2 from the germline V gene are LNHNV and YYDKDF (reference sequence). The CDR3 sequence is 19 residues long. In nucleotides, the CDR3 is TGTGCCACCAGCAGAGCTGCACCGGGACAGGGGCCTGGAAGCTATGGCTACACCTTC. This codes for CATSRAAPGQGPGSYGYTF.

The chain combines TRBV9 with TRBJ2-7; 7 positions agree with TRBD2. Germline trimming cut 0 bases from V and 2 bases from J; bases unmatched to any gene: 5. Germline V gene sequence: CDR1 SGDLS, CDR2 YYNGEE. CDR3 length: 15 residues. CDR3 in amino acids: CASSVGGRAPYEQYF. As DNA, the CDR3 is TGTGCCAGCAGCGTAGGGGGGAGGGCCCCCTACGAGCAGTACTTC.

The chain links TRBV9 to TRBJ2-7; 8 positions agree with TRBD1. CDR3 length equals 15 residues. Germline CDR1 and CDR2: SGDLS and YYNGEE. V trimming: 4 bases; J trimming: 2 bases; junction bases outside the gene matches: 8. The CDR3 DNA sequence: TGTGCCAGCAGCCTAGGGACAGGATTAGCCTACGAGCAGTACTTC. The encoded protein is CASSLGTGLAYEQYF.

The genes are TRBV11-2 and TRBJ2-1; 11 nucleotides match TRBD2. The J segment lost 4 bases and the V segment lost 6 bases, leaving 2 bases of the junction unmatched. The CDR3 is made up of 14 amino acids. CDR1 and CDR2 from the germline V gene are SGHAT and FQNNGV. The CDR3 sequence: CASRRLAGYNEQFF. The DNA for the CDR3 is TGTGCCAGCAGAAGACTAGCGGGGTACAATGAGCAGTTCTTC.

J is TRBJ2-7 and V is TRBV7-9, with 7 bases fitting TRBD2. J lost 2 bases, V lost 4 bases, and 8 bases had no gene match. There are 15 residues in the CDR3. Germline values: CDR1 SEHNR, CDR2 FQNEAQ (reference sequence). The CDR3 DNA follows: TGTGCCAGCAGCTACGGAGCGGGAACTACCTACGAGCAGTACTTC. This sequence encodes CASSYGAGTTYEQYF. The full variable domain, with the rest looked up from reference TRBV7-9 and TRBJ2-7, is DTGVSQNPRHKITKRGQNVTFRCDPISEHNRLYWYRQTLGQGPEFLTYFQNEAQLEKSRLLSDRFSAERPKGSFSTLEIQRTEQGDSAMYLCASSYGAGTTYEQYFGPGTRLTVT.

The chain links TRBV6-1 to TRBJ2-2; TRBD2 is a possible D gene (5 bases). Per germline, CDR1 MNHNS and CDR2 SASEGT. Trimming shortened V by 3 bases and J by 4 bases, and 18 bases separated the two germline ends. There are 17 residues in the CDR3. This CDR3 reads CASSDPITGKLTGELFF. DNA of the CDR3: TGTGCCAGCAGTGACCCAATCACCGGGAAACTCACCGGGGAGCTGTTTTTT.

A few counts support this clone. The V gene is TRBV10-1, the J gene TRBJ1-1, with D unresolved. Germline values: CDR1 WNHNN, CDR2 SYGVQD (reference sequence). This CDR3 is built from 13 residues. Deletions cut 2 bases from V and 4 bases from J, with 8 bases between. The CDR3 reads CASSEEGSTEAFF. The CDR3 coding sequence is TGCGCCAGCAGTGAGGAGGGTAGCACTGAAGCTTTCTTT.

This rearrangement joins TRBV10-3 to TRBJ2-1; TRBD1 is a possible D gene (6 bases). V shed 4 bases and J shed 2 bases, with 12 bases lying between them. Per germline, CDR1 ENHRY and CDR2 SYGVKD. The CDR3 loop spans 15 amino acids. The CDR3 DNA follows: TGTGCCATCAGTGCGAGGGGACAAACCTACAATGAGCAGTTCTTC. This translates into CAISARGQTYNEQFF.

This clone was detected only once. The chain joins TRBV6-1 to TRBJ2-3; 8 bases match TRBD1. CDR1 MNHNS and CDR2 SASEGT come from the germline V gene. This CDR3 region has 20 residues. With 3 bases clipped from V and 0 bases from J, the junction kept 17 bases outside the gene matches. The CDR3 DNA sequence: TGTGCCAGCAGTGACTGGCGTTGGGACAGGTTACATCCTAGCACAGATACGCAGTATTTT. Translation: CASSDWRWDRLHPSTDTQYF.

The chain links TRBV6-1 to TRBJ1-6, with D uncertain. CDR3 size: 15 residues. V was pared by 1 base and J by 5 bases, with 9 bases between. Germline CDR1 and CDR2: MNHNS and SASEGT. CDR3 nucleotide sequence: TGTGCCAGCAGTGAAGGGCCCGGGGATAATTCACCCCTCCACTTT. It specifies CASSEGPGDNSPLHF.

The chain employs TRBV9 and TRBJ2-1; D possibly corresponds to TRBD2 (5 bases). Germline CDR1 and CDR2: SGDLS and YYNGEE. V lost 3 bases, J lost 5 bases, and 15 bases lay in between. CDR3 length: 15 amino acids. CDR3 amino acids: CASSANPSADNEQFF. CDR3 sequence (DNA): TGTGCCAGCAGCGCCAACCCCTCAGCGGACAATGAGCAGTTCTTC.

The V gene is TRBV7-2, the J gene TRBJ2-5, with TRBD2 matching over 7 bases. J gave up 4 bases and V 5 bases, and 16 bases lay outside the gene matches. From germline, CDR1 is SGHTA and CDR2 FQGNSA. The CDR3 totals 17 residues. CDR3 protein: CASSHSAGGREGETQYF. In DNA, the CDR3 is TGTGCCAGCAGCCATTCGGCGGGCGGGAGAGAGGGAGAGACCCAGTACTTC.

This clone was counted only a few times. J is TRBJ2-2 and V is TRBV27, with 7 bases lining up with TRBD2. This CDR3 has 11 residues. CDR1 is MNHEY, CDR2 SMNVEV, per germline (reference sequence). Trimming removed 6 bases from V and 9 bases from J; junction bases left unmatched: 1. The CDR3 loop is CASRRERELFF. CDR3 DNA sequence: TGTGCCAGCAGGCGGGAGCGGGAGCTGTTTTTT.

This clone ranks as medium-sized. The J gene is TRBJ1-1, the V gene TRBV19; D unresolved. The CDR3 is made up of 14 amino acids. V was trimmed by 5 bases and J by 1 base, leaving 11 bases between them. Germline assignment: CDR1 LNHDA and CDR2 SQIVND (reference sequence). The CDR3 region is CASSLGLQNTEAFF. The DNA of the CDR3 is TGTGCCAGTAGTCTTGGCCTTCAGAACACTGAAGCTTTCTTT.

CDR3 region: CAWRRVRAGGRAYEQYF. For the CDR3, the DNA is TGTGCCTGGAGAAGGGTTCGGGCGGGAGGAAGGGCCTACGAGCAGTACTTC. The chain couples TRBV30 to TRBJ2-7; 8 nucleotides align to TRBD2. Germline trimming cut 3 bases from V and 2 bases from J; bases unmatched to any gene: 15. Germline CDR1 and CDR2: GTSNPN and SVGIG (reference sequence). This CDR3 comprises 17 residues.

V usage is TRBV10-2 and J usage is TRBJ1-1; D not resolved. The CDR3 is 14 amino acids. The germline CDR1 and CDR2 sequences are WSHSY and SAAADI. V lost 7 bases to trimming and J lost 0 bases, with 12 bases between them. CDR3 protein: CASKGTVMNTEAFF. CDR3 coding DNA: TGCGCCAGCAAAGGCACAGTGATGAACACTGAAGCTTTCTTT.